This T cell receptor (beta chain) came from a study of CD8 T cells in ankylosing spondylitis. General study results and limits: Several of the motif variants were reported before in synovial fluid and blood from reactive arthritis. The study identified a TCR beta motif of several highly homologous variants that appeared characteristic of ankylosing spondylitis blood.

Generation of TCR beta libraries employed quantitative 5'-RACE incorporating molecular barcodes. Using its own MiXCR run on the 5' RACE reads, TCRdb lists one record per CDR3 protein. The sample yields approximately 550,000 distinct CDR3 sequences, about 12% seen once. There are 12 residues in the CDR3. Germline lookup yields CDR1 ENHRY and CDR2 SYGVKD. V lost 7 bases and J lost 2, with 3 bases in between. This clonotype has just a few counts. What it recognizes is unknown. This TCR was recovered from a male donor with ankylosing spondylitis. The chain carries TRBV10-3 and TRBJ2-6; D gene unclear. Sequencing was performed on blood, either unsorted or a sorted T cell fraction (not recorded which). The CDR3 DNA sequence: TGTGCCATCAACCCTGGGGCCAACGTCCTGACTTTC. Encoded protein: CAINPGANVLTF.